This section outlines one T cell receptor (beta chain) sequence together with its context. The antigen is not known. Terminally differentiated effector memory CD45RA+ cells were excluded from the naive CD8 cells, which were CD45RO-negative and positively selected for CCR7. The data were taken from a study of shared clonotypes between healthy human individuals. Study outcomes and limitations: Clonotype sharing among donors was expected to depend on sequencing depth. The generation probabilities recorded for non-shared clonotypes fell below those of clonotypes shared by all four donors.

Germline loops: CDR1 SNHLY, CDR2 FYNNEI. Trimming at V came to 7 bases and at J to 4 bases, leaving 18 bases not matched to a gene. CDR3 length: 17 residues. In the original analysis: There were no quality scores in the junction-only immunoSEQ sequences, so filtering differed. Sequencing was performed with immunoSEQ multiplex PCR; in TCRdb, only in-frame clones are kept and a portion is missing. That table is the source of V, J and clone size, and D and trimming were worked out from the DNA. The sample yields about 1,900,000 clones, over 85% seen once. The chain uses TRBV2 and TRBJ1-1, with 7 bases lining up with TRBD1. Sequenced: naive CD8+ T cells sorted from blood. This sequence was found in a young man in good health. The CDR3 is CASTGGGQWLTGTEAFF. CDR3 nucleotide sequence: TGTGCCAGCACCGGGGGGGGACAGTGGCTAACTGGCACTGAAGCTTTCTTT.